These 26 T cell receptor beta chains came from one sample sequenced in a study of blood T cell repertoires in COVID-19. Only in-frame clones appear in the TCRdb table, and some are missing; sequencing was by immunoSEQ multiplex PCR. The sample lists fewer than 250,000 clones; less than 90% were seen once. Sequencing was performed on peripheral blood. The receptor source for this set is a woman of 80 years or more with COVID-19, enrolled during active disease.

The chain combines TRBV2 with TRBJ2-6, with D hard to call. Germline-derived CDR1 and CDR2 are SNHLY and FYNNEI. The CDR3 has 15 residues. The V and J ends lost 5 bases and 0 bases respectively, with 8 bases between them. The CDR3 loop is CASSQVGSGANVLTF. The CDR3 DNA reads TGTGCCAGCAGTCAGGTTGGCTCTGGGGCCAACGTCCTGACTTTC.

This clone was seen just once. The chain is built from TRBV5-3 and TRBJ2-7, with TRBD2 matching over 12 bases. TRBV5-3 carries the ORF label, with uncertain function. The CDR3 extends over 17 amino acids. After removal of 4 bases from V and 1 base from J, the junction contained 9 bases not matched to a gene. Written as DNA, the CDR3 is TGTGCCAGAAGCGACTCGACTAGCGGGGGAAGTTCCTACGAGCAGTACTTC. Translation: CARSDSTSGGSSYEQYF.

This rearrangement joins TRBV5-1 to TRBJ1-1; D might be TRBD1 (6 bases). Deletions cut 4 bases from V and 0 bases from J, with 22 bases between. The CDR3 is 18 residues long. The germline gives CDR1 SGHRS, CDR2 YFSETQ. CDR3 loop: CASSITGTGHDMNTEAFF. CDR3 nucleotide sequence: TGCGCCAGCAGCATTACAGGGACGGGCCACGACATGAACACTGAAGCTTTCTTT. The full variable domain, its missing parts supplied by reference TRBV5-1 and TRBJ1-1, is KAGVTQTPRYLIKTRGQQVTLSCSPISGHRSVSWYQQTPGQGLQFLFEYFSETQRNKGNFPGRFSGRQFSNSRSEMNVSTLELGDSALYLCASSITGTGHDMNTEAFFGQGTRLTVV.

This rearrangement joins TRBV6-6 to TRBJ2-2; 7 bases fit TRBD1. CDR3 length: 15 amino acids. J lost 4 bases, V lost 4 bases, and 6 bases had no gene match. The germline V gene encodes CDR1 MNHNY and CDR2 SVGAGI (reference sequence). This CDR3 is CASSFPGQSTGELFF. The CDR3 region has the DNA TGTGCCAGCAGTTTTCCGGGACAGAGCACCGGGGAGCTGTTTTTT.

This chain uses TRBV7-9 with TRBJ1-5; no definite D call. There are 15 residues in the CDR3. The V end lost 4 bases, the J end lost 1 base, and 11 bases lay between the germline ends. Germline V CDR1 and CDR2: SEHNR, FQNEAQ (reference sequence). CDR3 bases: TGTGCCAGCAGCTCCTTTGTTCGGAGCAATCAGCCCCAGCATTTT. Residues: CASSSFVRSNQPQHF.

The DNA of the CDR3 is TGTGCCAGTCGGGGGGAGGTGGGCCTCTTCTACAATGAGCAGTTCTTC. As protein: CASRGEVGLFYNEQFF. This chain links TRBV19 with TRBJ2-1, with 7 bases aligning to TRBD2. The junction had 13 bases not matched to a gene; V was cut back by 8 bases and J by 3 bases. The CDR3 consists of 16 residues. Germline CDR1 is LNHDA and CDR2 is SQIVND (reference sequence).

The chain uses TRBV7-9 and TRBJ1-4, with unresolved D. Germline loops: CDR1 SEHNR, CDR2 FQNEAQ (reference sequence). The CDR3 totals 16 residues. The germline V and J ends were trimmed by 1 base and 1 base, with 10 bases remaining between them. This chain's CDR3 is CASSLEETRTNEKLFF. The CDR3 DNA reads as TGTGCCAGCAGCTTAGAGGAGACGAGAACTAATGAAAAACTGTTTTTT.

CDR3 DNA sequence: TGCGCCAGCAGCCTTGGGGACAGAAGCAATCAGCCCCAGCATTTT. It codes for CASSLGDRSNQPQHF. This chain joins TRBV4-1 and TRBJ1-5; 7 bases align to TRBD1. The CDR3 length is 15 residues. The V gene's germline CDR1 is MGHRA and CDR2 YSYEKL. Unmatched junction bases numbered 4, after V lost 4 bases and J lost 1 base.

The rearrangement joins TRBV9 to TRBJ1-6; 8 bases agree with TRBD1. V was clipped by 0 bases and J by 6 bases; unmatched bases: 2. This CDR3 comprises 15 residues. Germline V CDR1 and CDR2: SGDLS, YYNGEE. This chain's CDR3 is CASSVADRVNSPLHF. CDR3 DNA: TGTGCCAGCAGCGTAGCGGACAGGGTTAATTCACCCCTCCACTTT.

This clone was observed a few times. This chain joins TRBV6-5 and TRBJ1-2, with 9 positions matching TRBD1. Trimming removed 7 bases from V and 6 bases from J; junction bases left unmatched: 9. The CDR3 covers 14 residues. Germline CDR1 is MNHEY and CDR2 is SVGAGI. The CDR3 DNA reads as TGTGCCAGCATCCTCTGGGACAGGGCGGATGGCTACACCTTC. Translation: CASILWDRADGYTF.

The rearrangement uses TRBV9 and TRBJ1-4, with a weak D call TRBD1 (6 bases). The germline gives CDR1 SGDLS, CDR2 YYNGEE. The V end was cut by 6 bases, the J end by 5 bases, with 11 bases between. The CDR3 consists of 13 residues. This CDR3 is CASTRQVNEKLFF. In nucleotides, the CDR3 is TGTGCCAGCACCAGACAGGTAAATGAAAAACTGTTTTTT.

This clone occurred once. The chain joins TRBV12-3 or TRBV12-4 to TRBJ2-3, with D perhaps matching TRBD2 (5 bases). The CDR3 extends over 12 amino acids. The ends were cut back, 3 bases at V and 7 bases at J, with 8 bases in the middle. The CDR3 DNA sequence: TGTGCCAGCAGTTTCCCGGGGAATACGCAGTATTTT. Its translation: CASSFPGNTQYF.

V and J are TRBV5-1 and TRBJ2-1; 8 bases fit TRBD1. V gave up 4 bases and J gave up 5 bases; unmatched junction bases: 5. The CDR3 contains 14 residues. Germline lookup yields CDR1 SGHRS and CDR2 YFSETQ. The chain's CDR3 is CASSTGTGDNEQFF. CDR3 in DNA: TGCGCCAGCAGCACCGGGACAGGTGACAATGAGCAGTTCTTC.

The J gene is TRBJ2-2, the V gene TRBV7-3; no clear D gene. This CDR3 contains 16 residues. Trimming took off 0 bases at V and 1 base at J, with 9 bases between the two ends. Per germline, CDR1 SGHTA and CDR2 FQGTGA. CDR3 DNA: TGTGCCAGCAGCTTAACTGGCCAGAAGAACACCGGGGAGCTGTTTTTT. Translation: CASSLTGQKNTGELFF. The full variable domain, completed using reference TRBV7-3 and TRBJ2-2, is GAGVSQTPSNKVTEKGKYVELRCDPISGHTALYWYRQSLGQGPEFLIYFQGTGAADDSGLPNDRFFAVRPEGSVSTLKIQRTERGDSAVYLCASSLTGQKNTGELFFGEGSRLTVL.

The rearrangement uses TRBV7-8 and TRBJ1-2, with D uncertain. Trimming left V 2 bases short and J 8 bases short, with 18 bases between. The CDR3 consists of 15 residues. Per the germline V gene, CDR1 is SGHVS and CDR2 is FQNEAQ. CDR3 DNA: TGTGCCAGCAGCTTACCCGTCCCGGTCCTGTTAGGCTACACCTTC. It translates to CASSLPVPVLLGYTF.

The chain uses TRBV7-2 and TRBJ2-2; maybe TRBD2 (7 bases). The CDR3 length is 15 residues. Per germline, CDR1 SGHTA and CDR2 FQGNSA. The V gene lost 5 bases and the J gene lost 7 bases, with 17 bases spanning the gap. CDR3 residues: CASSPSRGGSGELFF. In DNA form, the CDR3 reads TGTGCCAGCAGCCCATCAAGGGGGGGAAGCGGGGAGCTGTTTTTT.

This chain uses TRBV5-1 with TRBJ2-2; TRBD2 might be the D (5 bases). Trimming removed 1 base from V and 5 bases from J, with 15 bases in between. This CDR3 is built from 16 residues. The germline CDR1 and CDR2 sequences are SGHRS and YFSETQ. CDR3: CASSLSGMDSTGELFF. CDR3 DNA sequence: TGCGCCAGCAGCTTGAGCGGCATGGATTCTACCGGGGAGCTGTTTTTT.

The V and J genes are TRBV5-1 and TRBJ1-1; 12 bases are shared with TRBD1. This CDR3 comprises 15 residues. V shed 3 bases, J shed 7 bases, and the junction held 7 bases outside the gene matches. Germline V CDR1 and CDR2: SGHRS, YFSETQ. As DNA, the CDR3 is TGCGCCAGCAGCTCTTCCGGGACAGGGGGCGTTGAAGCTTTCTTT. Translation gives CASSSSGTGGVEAFF.

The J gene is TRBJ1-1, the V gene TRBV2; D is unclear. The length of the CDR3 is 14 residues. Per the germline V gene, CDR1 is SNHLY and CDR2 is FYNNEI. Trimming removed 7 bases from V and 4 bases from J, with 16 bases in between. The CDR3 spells CASILDSRATEAFF. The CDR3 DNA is TGTGCCAGCATTCTGGACTCTAGGGCCACTGAAGCTTTCTTT.

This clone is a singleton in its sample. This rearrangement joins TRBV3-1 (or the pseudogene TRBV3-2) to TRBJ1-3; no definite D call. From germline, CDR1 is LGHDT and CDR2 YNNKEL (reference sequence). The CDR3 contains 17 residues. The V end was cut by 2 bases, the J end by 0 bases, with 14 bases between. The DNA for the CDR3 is TGTGCCAGCAGCCAACCCTCGGACGGGGTCTCTGGAAACACCATATATTTT. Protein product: CASSQPSDGVSGNTIYF.

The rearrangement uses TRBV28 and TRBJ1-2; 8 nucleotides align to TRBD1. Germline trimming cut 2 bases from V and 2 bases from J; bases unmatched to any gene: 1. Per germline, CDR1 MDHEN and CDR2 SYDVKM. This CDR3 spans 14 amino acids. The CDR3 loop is CASSLHRGNYGYTF. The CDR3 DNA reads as TGTGCCAGCAGTTTACACAGGGGGAACTATGGCTACACCTTC.

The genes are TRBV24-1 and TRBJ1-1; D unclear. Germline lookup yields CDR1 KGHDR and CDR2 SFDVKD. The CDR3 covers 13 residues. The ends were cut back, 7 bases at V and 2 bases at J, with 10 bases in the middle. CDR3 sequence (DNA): TGTGCCACCAGGCAAAACATTAACACTGAAGCTTTCTTT. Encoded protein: CATRQNINTEAFF.

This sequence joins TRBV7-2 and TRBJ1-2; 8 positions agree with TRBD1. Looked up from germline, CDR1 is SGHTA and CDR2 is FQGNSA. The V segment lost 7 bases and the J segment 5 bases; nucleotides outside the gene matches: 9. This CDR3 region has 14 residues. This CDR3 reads CASTIRDRSYGYTF. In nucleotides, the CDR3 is TGTGCCAGCACAATTCGGGACAGGTCATATGGCTACACCTTC.

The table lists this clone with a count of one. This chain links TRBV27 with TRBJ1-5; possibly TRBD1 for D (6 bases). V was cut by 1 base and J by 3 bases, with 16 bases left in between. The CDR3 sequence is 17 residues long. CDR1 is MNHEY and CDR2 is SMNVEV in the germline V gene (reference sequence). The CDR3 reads CASSLLRYRDNNQPQHF. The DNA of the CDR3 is TGTGCCAGCAGTTTATTACGCTACCGGGACAACAATCAGCCCCAGCATTTT.

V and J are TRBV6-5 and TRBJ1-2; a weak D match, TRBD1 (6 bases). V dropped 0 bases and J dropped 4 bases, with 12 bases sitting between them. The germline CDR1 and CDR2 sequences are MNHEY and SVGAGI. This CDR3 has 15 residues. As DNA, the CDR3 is TGTGCCAGCAGTTACTCGGGCGGACAGATCTATGGCTACACCTTC. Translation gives CASSYSGGQIYGYTF.

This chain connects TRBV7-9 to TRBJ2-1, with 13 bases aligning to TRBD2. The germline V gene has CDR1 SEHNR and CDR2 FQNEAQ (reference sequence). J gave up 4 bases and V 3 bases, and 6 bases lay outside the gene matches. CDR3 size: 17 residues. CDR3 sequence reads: CASSFGLAGVYYNEQFF. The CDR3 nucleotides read TGTGCCAGCAGCTTTGGACTAGCGGGGGTTTATTACAATGAGCAGTTCTTC.